This TCR beta chain was identified during a study of blood T cell repertoires in COVID-19. Study-level information: T cells, B-cell-depleted T cells, or PBMCs provided the cDNA or gDNA that served as material.

Original data processing: Estimation of nucleated cell counts was performed using reference gene primer amplification. Data came from immunoSEQ multiplex PCR; TCRdb stores just in-frame clones and leaves some out. The DNA was the basis for D and trimming; V, J and clone size are from that table. The sample lists about 380,000 clones; about 85% were seen once. After removal of 3 bases from V and 11 bases from J, the junction contained 7 bases not matched to a gene. In germline, CDR1 is LGHDT, CDR2 YNNKEL (reference sequence). The CDR3 covers 13 residues. The clonotype was recovered from a young woman with acute or convalescent COVID-19. The sample taken for sequencing was peripheral blood. This chain joins TRBV3-1 (or the pseudogene TRBV3-2) and TRBJ1-1, with 9 positions matching TRBD1. The CDR3 loop reads CASSQVTGGWAFF. The DNA of the CDR3 is TGTGCCAGCAGCCAGGTAACAGGGGGCTGGGCTTTCTTT.